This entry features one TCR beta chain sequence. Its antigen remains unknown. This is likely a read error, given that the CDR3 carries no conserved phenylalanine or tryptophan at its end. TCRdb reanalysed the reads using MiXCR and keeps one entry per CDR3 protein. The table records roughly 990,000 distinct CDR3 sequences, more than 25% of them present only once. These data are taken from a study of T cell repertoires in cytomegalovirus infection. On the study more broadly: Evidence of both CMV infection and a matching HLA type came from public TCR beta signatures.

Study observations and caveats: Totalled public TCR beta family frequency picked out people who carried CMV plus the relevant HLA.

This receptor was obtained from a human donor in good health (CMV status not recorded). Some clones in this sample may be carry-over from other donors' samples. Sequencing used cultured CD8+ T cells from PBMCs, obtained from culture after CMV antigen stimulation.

CDR3 in DNA: TGTGCCAGCAGCTTAGAGATGGGGTTCACCGGGGAGCTGTTTTCT. Encoded protein: CASSLEMGFTGELFS. This chain connects TRBV7-9 to TRBJ2-2; no reliable D call. Trimming cost V 1 base and J 4 bases, with 10 bases left between them. The CDR3 totals 15 residues. Germline V gene sequence: CDR1 SEHNR, CDR2 FQNEAQ (reference sequence).